This record looks at one T cell receptor (beta chain) sequence and its context. Its antigen remains unidentified. No base quality information exists; no much larger clone differs at one position. The data belong to a study of blood T cell repertoires in COVID-19 (TCRdb year 2020). Regarding the study in general: Samples covering the acute and convalescent phases of COVID-19 were provided by collaborators in the United States, Italy and Spain. The material from the prospective study consisted of cDNA or gDNA derived from T cells, B-cell-depleted T cells, or PBMCs. Subjects who had been exposed to COVID-19, were actively infected with it, or had recovered from it provided the deeply sampled blood TCRbeta repertoires that made up the dataset. The repertoires were released in a freely available public database meant as a resource for research on the immune response to SARS-CoV-2. The samples were drawn from two sources: the first 160 participants of the ongoing ImmuneRACE study, and some 1,300 subjects contributed by 6 global collaborators. Nearly every sample came with metadata listing a de-identified subject ID, COVID-19 status, age in years and sex. Where available, HLA class I and class II types were taken from metadata supplied by the sample provider and were not determined by assay-based typing.

TCRbeta CDR3 regions were amplified from genomic DNA using the immunoSEQ Assay, a bias-controlled multiplex PCR. As for how the authors treated the data: Within the assay, amplification of reference gene primers was used to estimate how many nucleated cells each sample contained. Sequence reads were collapsed and filtered to measure the absolute abundance of every unique TCRbeta CDR3 rearrangement. For each sample, productive Simpson clonality was calculated as the square root of Simpson's diversity index across productive rearrangements. Entries here come from immuneACCESS through TCRdb and include only in-frame sequences with V and J called. Some clones fail to appear in such tables; in the studies checked, an unresolved V gene covers under half of the shortfall, and the cause of the remainder is unknown. The V and J calls and clone size are taken from that table; D and trimming were inferred from the DNA. The sample contains 250,000 or so clones, around 87% of them found a single time. 2.1% of the sample belongs to the ten largest clones.

The study at large found these results: The amount of clinical and demographic metadata varied by source and participant and was provided uncurated.

At one collaborating source in Seattle, patients were enrolled during active infection and were followed longitudinally through the course of disease. Each collaborating institution followed its own protocols to collect whole blood in K2EDTA tubes. For TCRbeta analysis, collaborators shipped samples in one of three forms: frozen whole blood, isolated PBMCs, or DNA extracted from either of those sample types. The receptor was derived from a woman aged 60-75 years with COVID-19, enrolled during active disease. Sequenced input: peripheral blood.

The DNA sequence is TGTGCCAGCAGCTTAGCTCTTCCAGGGTTTGGGCAGTTCTTC. Its coded protein is CASSLALPGFGQFF. The chain is assembled from TRBV11-2 and TRBJ2-1; possibly the D gene is TRBD1, per 5 matching bases. V and J lose 1 base and 12 bases, and a span of 16 bases separates them. The CDR3 goes from the cysteine to the phenylalanine over 14 residues. The DNA shown is the 42-base CDR3, in frame from base 1. CDR1 and CDR2, per the germline V gene, are SGHAT and FQNNGV.